Presented here are 13 T cell receptor beta chains from one specimen sequenced in a study of beta chain features in type 1 diabetes. Of the isolated RNA, all was reverse transcribed, and so the sequenced material was expressed TCRB transcripts. Method: immunoSEQ multiplex PCR; TCRdb's copy keeps in-frame clones and lacks some. The sample yields about 150,000 clones, less than 9.5% seen once. These receptors are not linked to any known antigen. Study results and limitations: Significant though moderate, a shortening of TCRB CDR3s appeared in all four CD4+ subsets of Type 1 diabetes patients.

Input material: central memory CD4+ T cells from blood. Source of these receptors: a woman between 40 and 50 years old with type 1 diabetes.

The V call is TRBV19, the J call TRBJ1-2, with 9 bases fitting TRBD1. The germline V gene has CDR1 LNHDA and CDR2 SQIVND (reference sequence). V shed 5 bases and J 5 bases; nucleotides not matched to a gene: 6. The CDR3 is 14 residues long. The CDR3 nucleotides read TGTGCCAGTAGTGGATTCGGGACAGGGTATGGCTACACCTTC. It yields the protein CASSGFGTGYGYTF. Variable domain in full (rest from reference TRBV19 and TRBJ1-2): DGGITQSPKYLFRKEGQNVTLSCEQNLNHDAMYWYRQDPGQGLRLIYYSQIVNDFQKGDIAEGYSVSREKKESFPLTVTSAQKNPTAFYLCASSGFGTGYGYTFGSGTRLTVV.

The V call is TRBV7-6, the J call TRBJ2-1; TRBD2 matches at 7 bases. V gave up 5 bases and J gave up 8 bases; unmatched junction bases: 12. Germline V gene data show CDR1 as SGHVS and CDR2 as FNYEAQ. The CDR3 has 15 amino acids. CDR3 residues: CASSLPAGLGDEQFF. The CDR3 region has the DNA TGTGCCAGCAGCCTTCCAGCGGGATTGGGCGATGAGCAGTTCTTC.

This clone was detected a few times. The rearrangement links TRBV5-4 to TRBJ1-5; possibly TRBD1 for D (5 bases). The CDR3 length is 16 residues. Germline V gene data show CDR1 as SGHNT and CDR2 as YYREEE (reference sequence). The V end lost 4 bases, the J end lost 5 bases, and 19 bases lay between the germline ends. The CDR3 DNA follows: TGTGCCAGCAGCCGAATCCTTCTGGCGGGGGATCAGCCCCAGCATTTT. Translated: CASSRILLAGDQPQHF.

The gene calls are TRBV5-6 and TRBJ1-2; D is unclear. The CDR3 covers 12 residues. CDR1 is SGHDT and CDR2 is YYEEEE in the germline V gene. Trimming left V 4 bases short and J 7 bases short, with 11 bases between. DNA of the CDR3: TGTGCCAGCAGCCTCGGGAGGGTTGGCTACACCTTC. The encoded protein is CASSLGRVGYTF.

This clone appeared a few times. The gene calls are TRBV5-1 and TRBJ1-2; D is unclear. V dropped 3 bases and J dropped 4 bases, with 10 bases sitting between them. This CDR3 is built from 13 residues. Per germline, CDR1 SGHRS and CDR2 YFSETQ. The CDR3 protein is CASSSAVSYGYTF. CDR3 DNA sequence: TGCGCCAGCAGCTCCGCAGTCAGCTATGGCTACACCTTC.

The rearrangement links TRBV28 to TRBJ2-5; D possibly corresponds to TRBD1 (6 bases). CDR3 length: 15 amino acids. The germline V and J ends were trimmed by 3 bases and 4 bases, with 15 bases remaining between them. Germline CDR1 is MDHEN and CDR2 is SYDVKM. The chain's CDR3 is CASSFGLRGGETQYF. CDR3 DNA sequence: TGTGCCAGCAGTTTTGGATTAAGAGGGGGAGAGACCCAGTACTTC.

J is TRBJ1-2 and V is TRBV5-4; D not resolved. V lost 0 bases and J lost 2, with 11 bases in between. The CDR3 has 15 amino acids. CDR1 SGHNT and CDR2 YYREEE come from the germline V gene (reference sequence). DNA of the CDR3: TGTGCCAGCAGCTTGGCCCTCGGAGGCAACTATGGCTACACCTTC. Translating gives CASSLALGGNYGYTF.

With regard to this clone: One junction end disagrees with the germline gene, perhaps due to a read error. Here the CDR3 reads CASSLQENTEAFF. The CDR3 coding sequence is TGTGCTAGCAGTCTTCAGGAGAACACTGAAGCTTTCTTT. The rearrangement joins TRBV7-7 to TRBJ1-1; D not resolved. This CDR3 has 13 residues. The germline CDR1 and CDR2 sequences are SSHAT and FNYEAQ (reference sequence).

The genes are TRBV9 and TRBJ2-3; D possibly corresponds to TRBD2 (6 bases). The CDR3 runs 16 residues. The germline CDR1 and CDR2 sequences are SGDLS and YYNGEE. The V end lost 4 bases, the J end lost 4 bases, and 19 bases lay between the germline ends. CDR3 sequence: CASSLLGSGAADTQYF. CDR3 coding DNA: TGTGCCAGCAGCTTGCTCGGTAGCGGAGCCGCAGATACGCAGTATTTT.

V usage is TRBV7-8 and J usage is TRBJ2-5; the D is unclear. The J call may be in error: the DNA end matches TRBJ2-7 better. CDR3 size: 13 residues. Germline loops: CDR1 SGHVS, CDR2 FQNEAQ. CDR3 region: CASSLGYRYEQYF. The CDR3 nucleotides are TGTGCCAGCAGCTTAGGTTACAGATACGAGCAGTACTTC.

The gene calls are TRBV5-1 and TRBJ2-5; D might be TRBD2 (5 bases). Germline CDR1 SGHRS, CDR2 YFSETQ. The CDR3 spans 11 residues. Trimming left V 4 bases short and J 4 bases short, with 5 bases between. The CDR3 DNA is TGCGCCAGCAGCGGGAGAGAGACCCAGTACTTC. Translating it yields CASSGRETQYF.

The J gene is TRBJ1-1, the V gene TRBV28, with D uncertain. Trimming removed 8 bases at V and 0 bases at J, with 10 bases between. This CDR3 is 13 amino acids long. The germline CDR1 and CDR2 sequences are MDHEN and SYDVKM. Written as DNA, the CDR3 is TGTGCCAGCGGGCGCAGTTTGAACACTGAAGCTTTCTTT. Protein product: CASGRSLNTEAFF.

The chain has TRBV19 and TRBJ1-5; tentative D call: TRBD1 (5 bases). The CDR3 has 13 residues. V shed 6 bases and J shed 4 bases, with 10 bases lying between them. Germline loops: CDR1 LNHDA, CDR2 SQIVND (reference sequence). CDR3 sequence reads: CASREQENQPQHF. In DNA form, the CDR3 reads TGTGCCAGTAGGGAACAGGAGAATCAGCCCCAGCATTTT.